The 8 T cell receptor beta chains below were found in one sample sequenced in a study of technical replicates of blood from a handful of donors. Clones were read by immunoSEQ multiplex PCR, and TCRdb kept only the in-frame ones, dropping some. The sample yields about 68,000 clones, under 98% seen once. Material: T cells isolated from PBMCs. The receptors stem from a human donor in good health.

This clone was seen only once. V usage is TRBV30 and J usage is TRBJ1-2; 8 nucleotides agree with TRBD1. The junction had 6 bases not matched to a gene; V was cut back by 2 bases and J by 1 base. The germline V gene has CDR1 GTSNPN and CDR2 SVGIG (reference sequence). CDR3 length: 15 residues. The CDR3 sequence: CAWSPTDRDNYGYTF. The CDR3, as DNA: TGTGCCTGGAGTCCAACGGACAGGGATAACTATGGCTACACCTTC.

The rearrangement uses TRBV29-1 and TRBJ2-6; D is possibly TRBD1 (6 bases). The germline gives CDR1 SQVTM, CDR2 ANQGSEA. V was pared by 5 bases and J by 2 bases, with 7 bases between. The CDR3 sequence is 13 residues long. The CDR3 loop is CSVYRAGANVLTF. The DNA of the CDR3 is TGCAGCGTTTACAGGGCTGGGGCCAACGTCCTGACTTTC. Filled out from reference TRBV29-1 and TRBJ2-6, the complete variable domain reads SAVISQKPSRDICQRGTSLTIQCQVDSQVTMMFWYRQQPGQSLTLIATANQGSEATYESGFVIDKFPISRPNLTFSTLTVSNMSPEDSSIYLCSVYRAGANVLTFGAGSRLTVL.

This chain connects TRBV7-6 to TRBJ2-2; perhaps TRBD1 as D (6 bases). The CDR3 runs to 15 residues. The germline gives CDR1 SGHVS, CDR2 FNYEAQ. The germline V and J ends were trimmed by 1 base and 0 bases, with 6 bases remaining between them. CDR3 amino acids: CASSLGTANTGELFF. Written as DNA, the CDR3 is TGTGCCAGCAGCTTAGGGACAGCGAACACCGGGGAGCTGTTTTTT.

J is TRBJ1-1 and V is TRBV10-3; no firm D call. V lost 0 bases and J 3 bases, leaving 8 bases between the germline ends. CDR1 and CDR2 (germline): ENHRY, SYGVKD. The CDR3 covers 14 residues. CDR3 sequence: CAISESGRYTEAFF. The CDR3 nucleotides are TGTGCCATCAGTGAGTCAGGCAGGTACACTGAAGCTTTCTTT.

V gene TRBV4-3 combines with J gene TRBJ1-5; no firm D call. Germline CDR1 is LGHNA and CDR2 is YSLEER. The CDR3 totals 13 residues. Trimming took 1 base from V and 5 from J, leaving 6 bases between them. CDR3: CASSQGADQPQHF. DNA for the CDR3: TGCGCCAGCAGCCAAGGGGCAGATCAGCCCCAGCATTTT.

CDR3 amino acids: CASGALGMTEAFF. CDR3 coding DNA: TGTGCCAGCGGGGCCCTAGGGATGACTGAAGCTTTCTTT. V is TRBV2 and J is TRBJ1-1; D might be TRBD1 (5 bases). Deletions cut 8 bases from V and 5 bases from J, with 15 bases between. The CDR3 covers 13 residues. Per germline, CDR1 SNHLY and CDR2 FYNNEI.

The DNA for the CDR3 is TGTGCCAGCAGGGGACAGGGGGCGCGCGAGCAGTACTTC. It translates to CASRGQGAREQYF. The gene calls are TRBV6-1 and TRBJ2-7; 12 bases align to TRBD1. Germline loops: CDR1 MNHNS, CDR2 SASEGT. The trim removed 6 bases at V and 6 bases at J, leaving 3 bases unmatched. CDR3 length equals 13 residues.

This chain connects TRBV10-2 to TRBJ1-1; D is unclear. Germline V gene sequence: CDR1 WSHSY, CDR2 SAAADI. CDR3 length: 11 residues. V was pared by 8 bases and J by 7 bases, with 11 bases between. The CDR3 is CASYGLSEAFF. Written as DNA, the CDR3 is TGCGCCAGCTATGGACTTAGTGAAGCTTTCTTT.